This T cell receptor (beta chain) comes out of a study of OX40 agonist ivuxolimab in advanced cancers. Background on the study: People in dose escalation had one of these cancers: hepatocellular carcinoma, melanoma, renal cell or head and neck cancer. Having had anti-PD-1, anti-PD-L1 or anti-CTLA-4 therapy before was allowed, and roughly 39% had some.

This CDR3 has 15 amino acids. V lost 2 bases to trimming and J lost 0 bases; unmatched junction nucleotides: 1. CDR1 MNHEY and CDR2 SVGAGI come from the germline V gene. Assay used: immunoSEQ multiplex PCR; TCRdb lists only in-frame clones, some missing. The data show around 59,000 clones, about 89% seen once. On this clone itself: At the DNA level, this CDR3 is encoded by other sequences in the same sample as well.

The TCR sequence derives from an adult with an advanced solid tumor such as melanoma, head and neck, liver or kidney cancer. The sample consisted of CD4+ or CD8+ T cells sorted from blood, taken in a trial of the OX40 agonist ivuxolimab. The chain couples TRBV6-5 to TRBJ2-7; 10 positions agree with TRBD2. CDR3 DNA: TGTGCCAGCAGTTACCCTAGCGGGAGCTCCTACGAGCAGTACTTC. Translating gives CASSYPSGSSYEQYF.